The 18 T cell receptor beta chains in this list originate from one sample, sequenced in a study of blood T cell repertoires in COVID-19. Libraries were prepared by immunoSEQ multiplex PCR; TCRdb keeps only in-frame clonotypes and omits some of them. This sample carries about 150,000 clones, roughly 80% of them seen once, and the ten largest clones take around 2.7%. The specimen sequenced was peripheral blood. These receptors were taken from a woman of 80 years or more with acute or convalescent COVID-19.

V is TRBV13 and J is TRBJ2-5; D possibly corresponds to TRBD1 (6 bases). Germline V gene sequence: CDR1 PRHDT, CDR2 FYEKMQ (reference sequence). The CDR3 extends over 14 amino acids. V dropped 2 bases and J dropped 3 bases, with 10 bases sitting between them. As DNA, the CDR3 is TGTGCCAGCAGCTTAAGGTCAGGGGAAGAGACCCAGTACTTC. Translated, it gives CASSLRSGEETQYF.

J is TRBJ2-5 and V is TRBV3-1 (or the pseudogene TRBV3-2); maybe TRBD1 (5 bases). Germline V gives CDR1 LGHDT, CDR2 YNNKEL (reference sequence). The CDR3 length is 15 residues. The germline V and J ends were trimmed by 0 bases and 5 bases, with 13 bases remaining between them. The CDR3, as DNA: TGTGCCAGCAGCCAAGAAATCGACCAGGGTGAGACCCAGTACTTC. Amino acid sequence: CASSQEIDQGETQYF.

Regarding this clone: The sample has other DNA sequences that encode this CDR3 too. The V call is TRBV29-1, the J call TRBJ1-6, with D unclear. With 4 bases removed from V and 7 bases from J, the gap between germline ends came to 11 bases. Germline assignment: CDR1 SQVTM and CDR2 ANQGSEA. The CDR3 has 13 amino acids. CDR3 in DNA: TGCAGCGTTGCCAGCGGATACAATTCACCCCTCCACTTT. Its translation is CSVASGYNSPLHF.

V usage is TRBV10-3 and J usage is TRBJ1-1, with D uncertain. V was pared by 7 bases and J by 5 bases, with 14 bases between. CDR3 length: 13 amino acids. The germline CDR1 and CDR2 sequences are ENHRY and SYGVKD. The CDR3, as DNA: TGTGCCATCACCATCGGGTCGAGAACTGAAGCTTTCTTT. Encoded protein: CAITIGSRTEAFF.

The chain employs TRBV18 and TRBJ2-7; no clear D gene. The CDR3 is 15 amino acids. Germline CDR1 and CDR2: KGHSH and LQKENI. V lost 3 bases and J lost 5, with 17 bases in between. CDR3 loop: CASSPRQGAPHEQYF. DNA of the CDR3: TGTGCCAGCTCACCGAGGCAAGGAGCGCCCCACGAGCAGTACTTC. The complete variable domain, with remaining parts taken from reference TRBV18 and TRBJ2-7, reads NAGVMQNPRHLVRRRGQEARLRCSPMKGHSHVYWYRQLPEEGLKFMVYLQKENIIDESGMPKERFSAEFPKEGPSILRIQQVVRGDSAAYFCASSPRQGAPHEQYFGPGTRLTVT.

This chain links TRBV5-1 with TRBJ1-5; TRBD1 is a possible D gene (5 bases). The V gene's germline CDR1 is SGHRS and CDR2 YFSETQ. Deletions cut 4 bases from V and 1 base from J, with 12 bases between. The CDR3 has 15 amino acids. The chain's CDR3 is CASSPGGMSNQPQHF. As DNA, the CDR3 is TGCGCCAGCAGCCCGGGGGGAATGAGCAATCAGCCCCAGCATTTT.

CDR3 loop: CASTTDKYGYTF. CDR3 coding DNA: TGTGCCAGCACCACCGACAAGTATGGCTACACCTTC. The V and J genes are TRBV5-6 and TRBJ1-2; D gene uncertain. The germline V and J ends were trimmed by 6 bases and 5 bases, with 11 bases remaining between them. This CDR3 is 12 amino acids long. From germline, CDR1 is SGHDT and CDR2 YYEEEE.

This clone appeared once. The chain couples TRBV11-3 to TRBJ2-2, with 7 bases that match TRBD1. With 3 bases clipped from V and 4 bases from J, the junction kept 11 bases outside the gene matches. CDR3 length: 17 amino acids. Germline V lookup: CDR1 SGHNT, CDR2 YENEEA. CDR3 protein: CASSLTGFGGSTGELFF. The CDR3 DNA reads TGTGCCAGCAGCTTGACAGGGTTCGGAGGCTCCACCGGGGAGCTGTTTTTT.

The chain links TRBV6-4 to TRBJ1-5; the match to TRBD1 covers 8 bases. CDR3 length: 14 residues. Germline assignment: CDR1 MRHNA and CDR2 SNTAGT. V gave up 8 bases and J gave up 4 bases; unmatched junction bases: 7. CDR3 in DNA: TGTGCCAGCCCCGGACAGGGACCAAATCAGCCCCAGCATTTT. Translated, it gives CASPGQGPNQPQHF.

V and J are TRBV30 and TRBJ1-3; TRBD1 matches at 11 bases. The CDR3 extends over 14 amino acids. The V and J ends lost 5 bases and 4 bases, in that order; junction bases with no gene match: 4. Germline lookup yields CDR1 GTSNPN and CDR2 SVGIG (reference sequence). CDR3 sequence: CAWGQGASGNTIYF. DNA for the CDR3: TGTGCCTGGGGACAGGGGGCGTCCGGAAACACCATATATTTT.

This chain joins TRBV2 and TRBJ1-5; D is perhaps TRBD1 (6 bases). This CDR3 has 15 residues. The V and J ends lost 6 bases and 1 base respectively, with 13 bases between them. Germline V lookup: CDR1 SNHLY, CDR2 FYNNEI. CDR3 loop: CASSQQGISNQPQHF. The CDR3 DNA reads TGTGCCAGCAGCCAACAGGGAATAAGCAATCAGCCCCAGCATTTT.

The genes are TRBV7-2 and TRBJ2-2; TRBD1 is a possible D gene (6 bases). Germline V gene data show CDR1 as SGHTA and CDR2 as FQGNSA. V was shortened by 10 bases and J by 1 base, with 13 bases between the two germline ends. The CDR3 contains 14 residues. CDR3 DNA: TGTGCCACCTCCCGGGACAAGAACACCGGGGAGCTGTTTTTT. Residues: CATSRDKNTGELFF.

The chain couples TRBV3-1 (or the pseudogene TRBV3-2) to TRBJ2-7; the D gene is possibly TRBD1 (6 bases). This CDR3 has 13 amino acids. Germline CDR1 and CDR2: LGHDT and YNNKEL (reference sequence). V was pared by 1 base and J by 6 bases, with 10 bases between. CDR3 residues: CASSQAAGVEQYF. CDR3 nucleotides: TGTGCCAGCAGCCAAGCAGCAGGGGTCGAGCAGTACTTC.

A single count supports this clone. This chain joins TRBV4-3 and TRBJ1-1; the D gene is possibly TRBD1 (6 bases). The CDR3 is 14 residues long. Germline V lookup: CDR1 LGHNA, CDR2 YSLEER. Trimming took off 0 bases at V and 5 bases at J, with 10 bases between the two ends. CDR3 in amino acids: CASSQDRGRTEAFF. The CDR3 DNA sequence: TGCGCCAGCAGCCAAGACAGGGGTCGAACTGAAGCTTTCTTT.

This chain links TRBV3-1 (or the pseudogene TRBV3-2) with TRBJ2-5; TRBD1 matches at 9 bases. There are 15 residues in the CDR3. Trimming removed 5 bases from V and 7 bases from J; junction bases left unmatched: 11. Germline CDR1 LGHDT, CDR2 YNNKEL (reference sequence). The CDR3 bases are TGTGCCAGCAGCGGAACAGGGGGCGGTTTCGGGACCCAGTACTTC. As protein: CASSGTGGGFGTQYF.

The genes are TRBV3-1 (or the pseudogene TRBV3-2) and TRBJ2-3, with no clear D. The CDR3 totals 13 residues. Germline CDR1 and CDR2: LGHDT and YNNKEL (reference sequence). Trimming removed 1 base at V and 2 bases at J, with 4 bases between. The CDR3 loop is CASSQGATDTQYF. The CDR3 coding sequence is TGTGCCAGCAGCCAAGGGGCCACAGATACGCAGTATTTT.

The chain is built from TRBV5-1 and TRBJ2-5; the match to TRBD2 covers 7 bases. This CDR3 has 16 amino acids. The germline CDR1 and CDR2 sequences are SGHRS and YFSETQ. V was clipped by 3 bases and J by 2 bases; unmatched bases: 10. The CDR3 DNA follows: TGCGCCAGCAGCTGGGGGAGGCTAGCGGAACAAGAGACCCAGTACTTC. It translates to CASSWGRLAEQETQYF.

The rearrangement links TRBV6-5 to TRBJ1-2; D is possibly TRBD1 (5 bases). This CDR3 is built from 14 residues. V was cut by 7 bases and J by 1 base, with 13 bases left in between. Germline CDR1 is MNHEY and CDR2 is SVGAGI. The DNA of the CDR3 is TGTGCCAGCATCCCGAGGGGAGGTAACTATGGCTACACCTTC. Its protein is CASIPRGGNYGYTF.